Below, one T cell receptor beta chain is given with its context. Time point here: baseline pretreatment blood. The treatment: 15 Gy SBRT to primary tumor, nephrectomy 4 weeks later. Radiation-treated patients gave blood at baseline, week 2 and week 4. This sample was taken from a study of radiation and T cells in renal cell carcinoma. Trimming pared 6 bases from V and 3 bases from J, leaving 12 bases between. Germline lookup yields CDR1 MNHEY and CDR2 SVGAGI. CDR3 length: 14 amino acids. TCRdb keeps only in-frame clones here, not all; method: immunoSEQ multiplex PCR. The sample records 110,000 to 150,000 clones, around four fifths being singletons.

The genes are TRBV6-5 and TRBJ1-5; TRBD1 might be the D (5 bases). This sequence originates from a woman aged 45-65 years with renal cell carcinoma. This specimen consisted of blood, obtained from a patient whose treatment included radiotherapy and nephrectomy. CDR3 sequence reads: CASSQGRVNQPQHF. The DNA for the CDR3 is TGTGCCAGCAGCCAGGGACGGGTCAATCAGCCCCAGCATTTT.